A selection of T cell receptor beta chains follows, all from one sample in a study of stem cell transplantation in POMP-related autoinflammatory disease. The data were produced by immunoSEQ multiplex PCR, yet TCRdb's version contains in-frame clones alone and is incomplete. The sample carries roughly 8,900 clones, roughly 88% recorded once. Specimen: CD8+ T cells from PBMCs, collected after stem cell transplantation. These receptors originate from a human patient with POMP-related autoinflammation and immune dysregulation (PRAID). Some T cells here may be from the graft donor. Both conserved end residues are part of each CDR3. D genes are given only for firm matches. Clone size, where shown, is once, few, many, or a class for clones that have expanded.

j_call: TRBJ1-6
clone_size: few
v_call: TRBV10-2
d_call: .
cdr3_length: 13
cdr3_nt: TGCGCCAGCAGAACAGGGACCAATTCACCCCTCCACTTT
cdr3_aa: CASRTGTNSPLHF

j_call: TRBJ2-1
clone_size: .
v_call: TRBV6-5
d_call: .
cdr3_length: 15
cdr3_nt: TGTGCCAGCAGTTACTCGTCTAGCCCCTACAATGAGCAGTTCTTC
cdr3_aa: CASSYSSSPYNEQFF

j_call: TRBJ2-6
clone_size: .
v_call: TRBV28
d_call: .
cdr3_length: 15
cdr3_nt: TGTGCCAGCAGTTCCCGGCAGCGCGGGGCCAACGTCCTGACTTTC
cdr3_aa: CASSSRQRGANVLTF

j_call: TRBJ1-5
clone_size: .
v_call: TRBV28
d_call: .
cdr3_length: 14
cdr3_nt: TGTGCCAGCGCAATAGAGGACAGTAATCAGCCCCAGCATTTT
cdr3_aa: CASAIEDSNQPQHF

j_call: TRBJ2-6
clone_size: .
v_call: TRBV27
d_call: .
cdr3_length: 17
cdr3_nt: TGTGCCAGTTTGGCGAGGTACCGCTACTCTGGGGCCAACGTCCTGACTTTC
cdr3_aa: CASLARYRYSGANVLTF

j_call: TRBJ1-5
clone_size: .
v_call: TRBV2
d_call: TRBD1
cdr3_length: 18
cdr3_nt: TGTGCCAGCAGTGAAGCACAGGGGTCGGCTTATAGCAATCAGCCCCAGCATTTT
cdr3_aa: CASSEAQGSAYSNQPQHF

j_call: TRBJ2-2
clone_size: .
v_call: TRBV7-9
d_call: TRBD1
cdr3_length: 14
cdr3_nt: TGTGCCCTATGGGTAGGGGGCTACACCGGGGAGCTGTTTTTT
cdr3_aa: CALWVGGYTGELFF

j_call: TRBJ1-1
clone_size: .
v_call: TRBV24-1
d_call: .
cdr3_length: 13
cdr3_nt: TGTGCCACCAGTGCAGGAGGGGGAACTGAAGCTTTCTTT
cdr3_aa: CATSAGGGTEAFF

j_call: TRBJ2-7
clone_size: .
v_call: TRBV5-1
d_call: .
cdr3_length: 15
cdr3_nt: TGCGCCAGCAGCGAAAGACAGGTCGGGCCCTACGAGCAGTACTTC
cdr3_aa: CASSERQVGPYEQYF

j_call: TRBJ2-5
clone_size: .
v_call: TRBV14
d_call: TRBD2
cdr3_length: 18
cdr3_nt: TGTGCCAGCAGCCAAGACATGGGACTAGCGGGAGGACAAGAGACCCAGTACTTC
cdr3_aa: CASSQDMGLAGGQETQYF

j_call: TRBJ2-2
clone_size: once
v_call: TRBV4-1
d_call: .
cdr3_length: 15
cdr3_nt: TGCGCCAGCCAGGAGGATTTTAGTCCCAACGGGGAGCTGTTTTTT
cdr3_aa: CASQEDFSPNGELFF

j_call: TRBJ1-3
clone_size: .
v_call: TRBV27
d_call: .
cdr3_length: 16
cdr3_nt: TGTGCCAGCAGTTTAATGTACAGGACCTCTGGAAACACCATATATTTT
cdr3_aa: CASSLMYRTSGNTIYF

j_call: TRBJ1-2
clone_size: once
v_call: TRBV28
d_call: .
cdr3_length: 12
cdr3_nt: TGTGCCAGCAGTTTCGGGGGATATGGCTACACCTTC
cdr3_aa: CASSFGGYGYTF

j_call: TRBJ2-1
clone_size: .
v_call: TRBV5-6
d_call: .
cdr3_length: 14
cdr3_nt: TGTGCCAGCAGCCCGGAGGGCCCTTCGACTGAGCAGTTCTTC
cdr3_aa: CASSPEGPSTEQFF

j_call: TRBJ2-1
clone_size: .
v_call: TRBV3-1/TRBV3-2
d_call: TRBD2
cdr3_length: 18
cdr3_nt: TGTGCCAGCAGCCCGCCCCCCCCCACTAGCGGGGGGCTCAATGAGCAGTTCTTC
cdr3_aa: CASSPPPPTSGGLNEQFF

j_call: TRBJ2-7
clone_size: .
v_call: TRBV27
d_call: TRBD1
cdr3_length: 15
cdr3_nt: TGTGCCAGCAGCCTAGCCGGGACAGGGACCTACGAGCAGTACTTC
cdr3_aa: CASSLAGTGTYEQYF

j_call: TRBJ1-3
clone_size: .
v_call: TRBV5-8
d_call: TRBD1
cdr3_length: 15
cdr3_nt: TGTGCCAGCAGCCAGGGACAGAGCTCTGGAAACACCATATATTTT
cdr3_aa: CASSQGQSSGNTIYF

j_call: TRBJ2-2
clone_size: .
v_call: TRBV14
d_call: .
cdr3_length: 12
cdr3_nt: TGTGCCAGCACCCAGGGGACCGGGGAGCTGTTTTTT
cdr3_aa: CASTQGTGELFF

j_call: TRBJ2-6
clone_size: .
v_call: TRBV5-8
d_call: .
cdr3_length: 18
cdr3_nt: TGTGCCAGCAGCGTCGACAGTCCATGGGCCTCTGGGGCCAACGTCCTGACTTTC
cdr3_aa: CASSVDSPWASGANVLTF

j_call: TRBJ2-2
clone_size: .
v_call: TRBV12-5
d_call: TRBD2
cdr3_length: 16
cdr3_nt: TGTGCTAGTGGTTTGGAGTCGGGGGGGAACACCGGGGAGCTGTTTTTT
cdr3_aa: CASGLESGGNTGELFF

j_call: TRBJ1-5
clone_size: .
v_call: TRBV7-9
d_call: .
cdr3_length: 16
cdr3_nt: TGTGCCAGCAGCTCCACGGTGGACAACCTTAATCAGCCCCAGCATTTT
cdr3_aa: CASSSTVDNLNQPQHF

j_call: TRBJ2-5
clone_size: .
v_call: TRBV9
d_call: TRBD2
cdr3_length: 13
cdr3_nt: TGTGCCAGCAGCGTCGGGGGGCAAGAGACCCAGTACTTC
cdr3_aa: CASSVGGQETQYF

j_call: TRBJ2-2
clone_size: .
v_call: TRBV7-6
d_call: .
cdr3_length: 16
cdr3_nt: TGTGCCAGCCCCTCCAGGGGTCAGGGGTGGGTCGGGGAGCTGTTTTTT
cdr3_aa: CASPSRGQGWVGELFF

j_call: TRBJ1-4
clone_size: .
v_call: TRBV10-3
d_call: .
cdr3_length: 13
cdr3_nt: TGTGCCATCAGTGGACCAGGGGATGAAAAACTGTTTTTT
cdr3_aa: CAISGPGDEKLFF

j_call: TRBJ1-6
clone_size: .
v_call: TRBV28
d_call: .
cdr3_length: 11
cdr3_nt: TGTGCGTCGGGATATAATTCACCCCTCCACTTT
cdr3_aa: CASGYNSPLHF

j_call: TRBJ1-2
clone_size: .
v_call: TRBV9
d_call: .
cdr3_length: 16
cdr3_nt: TGTGCCAGCAGCCCCCCTGGGTTTCTGGCGAACTATGGCTACACCTTC
cdr3_aa: CASSPPGFLANYGYTF

j_call: TRBJ1-2
clone_size: .
v_call: TRBV5-4
d_call: TRBD1
cdr3_length: 15
cdr3_nt: TGTGCCAGCAGCTTTGGGGACAGGGGCATCTATGGCTACACCTTC
cdr3_aa: CASSFGDRGIYGYTF

j_call: TRBJ2-7
clone_size: .
v_call: TRBV6-5
d_call: .
cdr3_length: 13
cdr3_nt: TGTGCCAGCCAACATAGGTGGTTTTGCGAGCAGTACTTC
cdr3_aa: CASQHRWFCEQYF

j_call: TRBJ1-5
clone_size: .
v_call: TRBV6-5
d_call: .
cdr3_length: 15
cdr3_nt: TGTGCCAGCAGGAGGATATCGGCTAGCAATCAGCCCCAGCATTTT
cdr3_aa: CASRRISASNQPQHF

j_call: TRBJ1-5
clone_size: .
v_call: TRBV28
d_call: .
cdr3_length: 13
cdr3_nt: TGTGCCATCTCACCGGACAGCTATCAGCCCCAGCATTTT
cdr3_aa: CAISPDSYQPQHF

j_call: TRBJ2-6
clone_size: medium-sized
v_call: TRBV4-1
d_call: .
cdr3_length: 14
cdr3_nt: TGCGCCAGCAGCCAATTCCCTGGGGCCAACGTCCTGACTTTC
cdr3_aa: CASSQFPGANVLTF

j_call: TRBJ1-2
clone_size: once
v_call: TRBV28
d_call: .
cdr3_length: 13
cdr3_nt: TGTGCCAGCATGGGGGCCAGGTACTATGGCTACACCTTC
cdr3_aa: CASMGARYYGYTF

j_call: TRBJ2-3
clone_size: .
v_call: TRBV4-1
d_call: .
cdr3_length: 14
cdr3_nt: TGCGCCAGCAGCCAAGAAGGGATAACAGATACGCAGTATTTT
cdr3_aa: CASSQEGITDTQYF

j_call: TRBJ2-1
clone_size: .
v_call: TRBV6-5
d_call: TRBD2
cdr3_length: 16
cdr3_nt: TGTGCCAGCAGTTACTCAGGACTAGCGGGGCGGAGGGAGCAGTTCTTC
cdr3_aa: CASSYSGLAGRREQFF

j_call: TRBJ2-7
clone_size: .
v_call: TRBV7-9
d_call: .
cdr3_length: 13
cdr3_nt: TGTGCCAGCAGCTTAGGCACGACCTACGAGCAGTACTTC
cdr3_aa: CASSLGTTYEQYF

j_call: TRBJ2-1
clone_size: .
v_call: TRBV6-5
d_call: .
cdr3_length: 12
cdr3_nt: TGTGCCAGCAGTCCGCTTACCCATGAGCAGTTCTTC
cdr3_aa: CASSPLTHEQFF

j_call: TRBJ2-7
clone_size: few
v_call: TRBV30
d_call: TRBD1
cdr3_length: 15
cdr3_nt: TGTGCCTGGAGTGTATCGGCCAGGGGGAGTTACGAGCAGTACTTC
cdr3_aa: CAWSVSARGSYEQYF

j_call: TRBJ2-3
clone_size: .
v_call: TRBV5-6
d_call: TRBD1
cdr3_length: 16
cdr3_nt: TGTGCCAGCAGCTCGTGGGGACAGGGCTTAACAGATACGCAGTATTTT
cdr3_aa: CASSSWGQGLTDTQYF

j_call: TRBJ1-5
clone_size: .
v_call: TRBV19
d_call: TRBD1
cdr3_length: 15
cdr3_nt: TGTGCCAGTAAAAGCGGGACAGGGGCAGGTCAGCCCCAGCATTTT
cdr3_aa: CASKSGTGAGQPQHF

j_call: TRBJ1-2
clone_size: .
v_call: TRBV15
d_call: TRBD1
cdr3_length: 15
cdr3_nt: TGTGCCACCAGCTCGCGGACAGGGGATTTCTATGGCTACACCTTC
cdr3_aa: CATSSRTGDFYGYTF

j_call: TRBJ1-1
clone_size: .
v_call: TRBV6-4
d_call: TRBD1
cdr3_length: 12
cdr3_nt: TGTGCCAGCAGTGGACAGGGGACTGAAGCTTTCTTT
cdr3_aa: CASSGQGTEAFF

j_call: TRBJ2-2
clone_size: .
v_call: TRBV7-9
d_call: .
cdr3_length: 16
cdr3_nt: TGTGCCAGCAGCTCCCAGGGCGGGTTTAACACCGGGGAGCTGTTTTTT
cdr3_aa: CASSSQGGFNTGELFF

j_call: TRBJ2-3
clone_size: .
v_call: TRBV7-9
d_call: TRBD1
cdr3_length: 18
cdr3_nt: TGTGCCAGCAGTTACGTGGTAAAAGGGACAGGGTCCAGAGATACGCAGTATTTT
cdr3_aa: CASSYVVKGTGSRDTQYF

j_call: TRBJ1-3
clone_size: .
v_call: TRBV28
d_call: .
cdr3_length: 13
cdr3_nt: TGTGCCAGCAGTTTATCGGGTGGAAACACCATATATTTT
cdr3_aa: CASSLSGGNTIYF

j_call: TRBJ2-3
clone_size: once
v_call: TRBV9
d_call: .
cdr3_length: 15
cdr3_nt: TGTGCCAGCAGCGTAGGTGGTAGCGTCACAGATACGCAGTATTTT
cdr3_aa: CASSVGGSVTDTQYF

j_call: TRBJ2-1
clone_size: .
v_call: TRBV7-9
d_call: TRBD2
cdr3_length: 16
cdr3_nt: TGTGCCAGCAGCTTTACAGGGCTAGCGGGAATGGATGAGCAGTTCTTC
cdr3_aa: CASSFTGLAGMDEQFF

j_call: TRBJ2-2
clone_size: few
v_call: TRBV9
d_call: .
cdr3_length: 13
cdr3_nt: TGTGCCAGCAGCTCTCGCTACACCGGGGAGCTGTTTTTT
cdr3_aa: CASSSRYTGELFF

j_call: TRBJ1-5
clone_size: .
v_call: TRBV5-6
d_call: TRBD1
cdr3_length: 15
cdr3_nt: TGTGCCAGCAGCTTGGCGGGCAGGGGGTATCAGCCCCAGCATTTT
cdr3_aa: CASSLAGRGYQPQHF

j_call: TRBJ2-3
clone_size: once
v_call: TRBV7-9
d_call: .
cdr3_length: 17
cdr3_nt: TGTGCCAGCAGCTTAGGTGCTGGGCAGGCTAGCACAGATACGCAGTATTTT
cdr3_aa: CASSLGAGQASTDTQYF

j_call: TRBJ1-6
clone_size: once
v_call: TRBV7-8
d_call: .
cdr3_length: 13
cdr3_nt: TGTGCCAGCAGCTTAGGATCCGCGTCACCCCTCCACTTT
cdr3_aa: CASSLGSASPLHF

j_call: TRBJ1-1
clone_size: .
v_call: TRBV28
d_call: .
cdr3_length: 15
cdr3_nt: TGTGCCAGCAGAGGGAGGGGGAGAATGAACACTGAAGCTTTCTTT
cdr3_aa: CASRGRGRMNTEAFF